The T cell receptor beta chain described here comes from a study of T cell repertoires in cytomegalovirus infection (dated by TCRdb to 2018 to 2020). A note on the overall study: The peptide stimulations were aimed at well-studied HLA-B-restricted epitopes as well as recently identified HLA-C-restricted CMV epitopes, whose presentation resists viral immunomodulation. Donor HLA type was relevant to the analysis, as public TCR beta signatures indicated carriage of CMV infection together with the matching HLA type.

A note on this clonotype: This clone's antigen is unknown. No qualities accompany the bases; no much larger clone lies one base away.

V is cut by 5 bases and J by 9 bases, and the space between the germline ends is 14 bases. CDR1 SGHVS and CDR2 FQNEAQ are derived from the germline V gene. The CDR3 goes from the cysteine to the phenylalanine over 13 residues. CDR3 DNA is the only sequence kept; it has 39 bases, read in frame from the first base. The instrument was an Illumina HiSeq 1500. The public reads were run again by TCRdb, first through fastp at Q25 and then through MiXCR, and only productive beta chains were kept. Merged by CDR3 protein, the rows form single entries marked with the most common genes and DNA. The sample records roughly 730,000 distinct CDR3 sequences, roughly 36% of which are singletons. Over 15% of the sample lies in the top ten. This specimen's treatment or condition label, per the study, means: in vitro stimulation with specific CMV peptide epitopes to enrich CMV-specific T cells. Points the paper makes about the study in general: The ex vivo response was dominated by HLA-C-restricted CMV-specific TCR beta clonotypes, which also provided the single most frequent clonotype in two of eight donors. Cumulative frequency of public TCR beta family members discriminated carriers of CMV infection plus the relevant HLA type in this cohort and an independent roughly 340-donor cohort.

The chain links TRBV7-8 with TRBJ1-3; the D segment could be TRBD1, given 5 matching bases. This sequence originates from a human donor in good health (CMV status not recorded). Some clones in this sample may be carry-over from other donors' samples. This material consisted of cultured PBMCs, taken from culture after CMV antigen stimulation. CDR3 protein: CASSRGPEGTIYF. The bases read TGTGCCAGCAGCCGGGGCCCTGAGGGCACCATATATTTT.